This T cell receptor (beta chain) was obtained from a study of blood T cell repertoires in COVID-19. Overall study: Nucleic acid was either cDNA or gDNA, and it came from T cells, B-cell-depleted T cells, or PBMCs.

Trimming removed 1 base from V and 4 bases from J; junction bases left unmatched: 6. Germline lookup yields CDR1 SGHVS and CDR2 FQNEAQ. This CDR3 comprises 16 residues. Seattle patients were enrolled during active infection and followed longitudinally. Generated by immunoSEQ multiplex PCR, the TCRdb table keeps only in-frame clones and is missing some. The repertoire consists of fewer than 350,000 clones, with roughly 86% occurring once and the leading ten covering roughly a tenth. The origin of this receptor is a young man with COVID-19, enrolled during active disease. The chain uses TRBV7-8 and TRBJ2-1; 8 positions agree with TRBD1. The sample was peripheral blood. DNA for the CDR3: TGTGCCAGCAGCTTAGGCCGACAGGGGAGGTACAATGAGCAGTTCTTC. Its protein is CASSLGRQGRYNEQFF.